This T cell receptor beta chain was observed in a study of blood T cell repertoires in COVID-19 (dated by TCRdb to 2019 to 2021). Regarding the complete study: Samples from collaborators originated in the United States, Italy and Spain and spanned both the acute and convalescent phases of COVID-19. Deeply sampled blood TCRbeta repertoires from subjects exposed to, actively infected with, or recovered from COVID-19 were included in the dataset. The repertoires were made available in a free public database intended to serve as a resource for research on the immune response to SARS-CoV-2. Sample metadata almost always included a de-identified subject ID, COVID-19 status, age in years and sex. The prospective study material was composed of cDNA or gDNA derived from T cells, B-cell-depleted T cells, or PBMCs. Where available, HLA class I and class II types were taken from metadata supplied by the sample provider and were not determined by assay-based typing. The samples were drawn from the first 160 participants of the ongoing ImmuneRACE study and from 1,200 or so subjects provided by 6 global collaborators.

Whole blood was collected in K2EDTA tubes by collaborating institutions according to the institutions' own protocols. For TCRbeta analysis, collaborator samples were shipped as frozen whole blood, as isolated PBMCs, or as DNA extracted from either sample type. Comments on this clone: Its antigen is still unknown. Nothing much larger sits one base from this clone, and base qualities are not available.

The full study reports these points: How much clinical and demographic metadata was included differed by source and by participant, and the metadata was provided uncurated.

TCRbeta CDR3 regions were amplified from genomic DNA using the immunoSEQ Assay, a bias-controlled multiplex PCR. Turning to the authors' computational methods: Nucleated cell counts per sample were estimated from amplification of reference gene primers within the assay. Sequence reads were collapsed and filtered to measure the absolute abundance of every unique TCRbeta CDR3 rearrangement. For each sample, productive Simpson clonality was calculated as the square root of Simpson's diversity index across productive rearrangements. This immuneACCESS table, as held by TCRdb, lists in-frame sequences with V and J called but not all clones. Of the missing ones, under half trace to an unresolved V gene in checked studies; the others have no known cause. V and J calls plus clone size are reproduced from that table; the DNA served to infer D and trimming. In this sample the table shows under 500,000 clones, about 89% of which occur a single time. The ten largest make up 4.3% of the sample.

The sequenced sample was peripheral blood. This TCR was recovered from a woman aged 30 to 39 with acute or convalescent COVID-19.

The CDR3 is CASSDLVGAAGANVLTF. Read as DNA, the sequence is TGTGCCAGCAGTGATCTCGTAGGGGCGGCTGGGGCCAACGTCCTGACTTTC. This chain is built from TRBV6-1 and TRBJ2-6; TRBD1 might be the D gene, on 5 matching bases. CDR1 and CDR2, looked up from the germline V gene, are MNHNS and SASEGT. Relative to germline, V is 3 bases shorter and J is 2 bases shorter, with 14 bases between their ends. The cysteine opens and the phenylalanine closes a CDR3 of 17 amino acids. Kept here is only the CDR3 DNA, which spans 51 bases and is read in frame from base 1.